Sequencing of this T cell receptor (beta chain) was carried out in a study of graft-versus-host responses after intestinal transplantation. Study details: Recipients underwent multivisceral, liver-intestinal, or isolated intestinal transplants. All recipients were given anti-thymocyte globulin induction, and tacrolimus and steroids were then administered for roughly three years. Broader study findings: Recipient marrow held GvH clones, some first seen in ileum or blood. Circulating GvH clones peaking coincided with falling HvG clones soon after transplant.

On this clone itself: The antigen is not known.

Sequenced by immunoSEQ multiplex PCR; TCRdb stores in-frame clones only, minus some. Here the sample spans around 71,000 clones, 85% to 95% being singletons. The CDR3 covers 18 residues. V gave up 2 bases and J gave up 0 bases, with 17 bases separating them. Germline CDR1 reads SGHTA; CDR2 reads FQGTGA. The TCR sequence derives from a human donor who received an intestinal transplant. The chain joins TRBV7-3 to TRBJ2-1, with D hard to call. The starting material was unstimulated CD8+ T cells sorted from spleen or lymph node cells, obtained before intestinal transplant. CDR3: CASSLEGWVESSYNEQFF. Written as DNA, the CDR3 is TGTGCCAGCAGCTTAGAAGGGTGGGTCGAGAGCTCCTACAATGAGCAGTTCTTC.